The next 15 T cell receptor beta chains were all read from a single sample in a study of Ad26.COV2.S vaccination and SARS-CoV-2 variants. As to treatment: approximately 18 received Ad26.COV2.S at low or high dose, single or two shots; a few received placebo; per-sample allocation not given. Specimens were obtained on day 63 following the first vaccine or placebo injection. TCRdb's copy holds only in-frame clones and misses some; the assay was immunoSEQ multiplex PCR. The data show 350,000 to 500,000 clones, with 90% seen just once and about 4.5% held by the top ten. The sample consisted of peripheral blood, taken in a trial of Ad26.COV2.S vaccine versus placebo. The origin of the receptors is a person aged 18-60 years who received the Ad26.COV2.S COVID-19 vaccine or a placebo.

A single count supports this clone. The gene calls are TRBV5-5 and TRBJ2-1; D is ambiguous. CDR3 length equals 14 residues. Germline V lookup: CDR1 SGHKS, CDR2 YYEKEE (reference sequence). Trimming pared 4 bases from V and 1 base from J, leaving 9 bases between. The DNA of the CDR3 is TGTGCCAGCAGCGGGGTAATGTCCTACAATGAGCAGTTCTTC. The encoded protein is CASSGVMSYNEQFF.

CDR3 loop: CASSISGVREQYF. The CDR3 nucleotides are TGTGCCAGTAGTATCTCCGGGGTGCGCGAGCAGTACTTC. This chain uses TRBV19 with TRBJ2-7; weak D call: TRBD2 (5 bases). The CDR3 has 13 amino acids. Trimming removed 3 bases from V and 6 bases from J, with 12 bases in between. Germline V lookup: CDR1 LNHDA, CDR2 SQIVND (reference sequence).

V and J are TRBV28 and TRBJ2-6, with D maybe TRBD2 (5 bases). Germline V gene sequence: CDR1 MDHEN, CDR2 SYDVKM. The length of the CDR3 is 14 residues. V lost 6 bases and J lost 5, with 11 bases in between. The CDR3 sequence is CASSPRRRANVLTF. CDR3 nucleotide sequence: TGTGCCAGCAGCCCTCGGAGGAGGGCCAACGTCCTGACTTTC.

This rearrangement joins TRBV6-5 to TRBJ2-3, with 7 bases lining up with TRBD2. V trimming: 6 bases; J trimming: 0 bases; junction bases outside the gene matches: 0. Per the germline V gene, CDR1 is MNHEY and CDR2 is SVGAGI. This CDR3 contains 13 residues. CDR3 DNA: TGTGCCAGCAGGCGGGGGAGCACAGATACGCAGTATTTT. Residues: CASRRGSTDTQYF.

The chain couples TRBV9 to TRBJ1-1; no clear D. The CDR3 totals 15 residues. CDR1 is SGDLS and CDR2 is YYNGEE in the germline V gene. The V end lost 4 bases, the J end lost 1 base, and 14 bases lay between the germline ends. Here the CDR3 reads CASSPTTRENTEAFF. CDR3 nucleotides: TGTGCCAGCAGCCCTACCACAAGGGAGAACACTGAAGCTTTCTTT.

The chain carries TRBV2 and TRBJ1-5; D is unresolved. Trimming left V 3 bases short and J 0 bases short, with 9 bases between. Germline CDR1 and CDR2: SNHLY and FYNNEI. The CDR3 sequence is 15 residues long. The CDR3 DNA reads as TGTGCCAGCAGTGAGGGGTGGAATAGCAATCAGCCCCAGCATTTT. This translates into CASSEGWNSNQPQHF.

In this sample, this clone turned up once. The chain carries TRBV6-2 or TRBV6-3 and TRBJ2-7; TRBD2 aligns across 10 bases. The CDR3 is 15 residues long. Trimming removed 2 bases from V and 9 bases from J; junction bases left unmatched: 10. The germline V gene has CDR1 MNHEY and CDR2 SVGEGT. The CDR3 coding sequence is TGTGCCAGCAGTTACGGACTAGCGGAGCCCATCGGGCAGTACTTC. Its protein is CASSYGLAEPIGQYF.

This CDR3 reads CATSRDVARADGNTEAFF. The CDR3 DNA follows: TGTGCCACCAGCAGAGATGTGGCCCGGGCCGACGGGAACACTGAAGCTTTCTTT. The chain carries TRBV15 and TRBJ1-1; D gene uncertain. This CDR3 is 18 amino acids long. The V end was cut by 0 bases, the J end by 1 base, with 18 bases between. Germline CDR1 and CDR2: LNHNV and YYDKDF (reference sequence).

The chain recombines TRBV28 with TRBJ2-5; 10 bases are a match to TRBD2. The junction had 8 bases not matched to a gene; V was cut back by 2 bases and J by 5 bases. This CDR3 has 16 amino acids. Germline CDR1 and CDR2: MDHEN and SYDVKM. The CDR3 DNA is TGTGCCAGCAGTTTACCCCTAGCGGGAGCTTCTGAGACCCAGTACTTC. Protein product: CASSLPLAGASETQYF. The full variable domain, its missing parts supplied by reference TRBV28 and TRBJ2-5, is DVKVTQSSRYLVKRTGEKVFLECVQDMDHENMFWYRQDPGLGLRLIYFSYDVKMKEKGDIPEGYSVSREKKERFSLILESASTNQTSMYLCASSLPLAGASETQYFGPGTRLLVL.

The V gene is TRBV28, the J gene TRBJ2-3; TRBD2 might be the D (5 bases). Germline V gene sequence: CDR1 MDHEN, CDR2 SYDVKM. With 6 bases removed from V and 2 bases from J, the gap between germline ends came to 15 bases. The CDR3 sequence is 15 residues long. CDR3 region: CASSARGAPTDTQYF. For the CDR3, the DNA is TGTGCCAGCAGCGCTCGGGGAGCTCCCACAGATACGCAGTATTTT.

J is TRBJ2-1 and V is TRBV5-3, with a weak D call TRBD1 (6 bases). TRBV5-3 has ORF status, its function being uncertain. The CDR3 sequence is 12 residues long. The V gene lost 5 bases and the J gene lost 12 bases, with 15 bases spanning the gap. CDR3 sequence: CARSCDRQRQFF. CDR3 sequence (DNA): TGTGCCAGAAGTTGCGACAGGCAGAGGCAGTTCTTC.

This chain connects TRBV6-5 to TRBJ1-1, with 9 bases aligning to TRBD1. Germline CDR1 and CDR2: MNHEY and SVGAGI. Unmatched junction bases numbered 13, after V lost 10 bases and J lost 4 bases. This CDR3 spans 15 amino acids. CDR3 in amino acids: CATGTGGPQGTEAFF. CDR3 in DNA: TGTGCCACAGGCACAGGGGGCCCCCAAGGCACTGAAGCTTTCTTT.

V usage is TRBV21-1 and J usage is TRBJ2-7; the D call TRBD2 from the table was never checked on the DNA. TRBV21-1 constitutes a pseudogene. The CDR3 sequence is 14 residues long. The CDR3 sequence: CASEFPGQSWEQYF. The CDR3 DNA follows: TGTGCCAGCGAATTCCCGGGTCAGTCGTGGGAGCAGTACTTC.

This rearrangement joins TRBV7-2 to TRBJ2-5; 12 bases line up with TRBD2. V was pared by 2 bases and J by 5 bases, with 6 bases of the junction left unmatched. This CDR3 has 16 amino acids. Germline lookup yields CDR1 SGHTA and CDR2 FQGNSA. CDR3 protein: CASSLTLAGGSETQYF. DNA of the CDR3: TGTGCCAGCAGCTTAACACTAGCGGGAGGTTCCGAGACCCAGTACTTC.

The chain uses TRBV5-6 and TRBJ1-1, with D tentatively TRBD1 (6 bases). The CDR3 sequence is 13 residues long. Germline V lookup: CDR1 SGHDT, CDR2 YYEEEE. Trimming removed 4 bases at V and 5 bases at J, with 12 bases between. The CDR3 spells CASSAGVWTEAFF. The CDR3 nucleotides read TGTGCCAGCAGCGCAGGGGTCTGGACTGAAGCTTTCTTT. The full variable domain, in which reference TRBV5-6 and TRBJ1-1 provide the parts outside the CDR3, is DAGVTQSPTHLIKTRGQQVTLRCSPKSGHDTVSWYQQALGQGPQFIFQYYEEEERQRGNFPDRFSGHQFPNYSSELNVNALLLGDSALYLCASSAGVWTEAFFGQGTRLTVV.